The rows below give T cell receptor beta chains drawn from one sample of a study of OX40 agonist ivuxolimab in advanced cancers. Sequencing used immunoSEQ multiplex PCR; TCRdb keeps in-frame clones, though not all of them. The sample comprises fewer than 30,000 clones, around 84% of which are singletons, and around 18% rests with the top ten. Source: CD4+ or CD8+ T cells sorted from blood, taken in a trial of the OX40 agonist ivuxolimab. All receptors come from an adult with an advanced solid tumor such as melanoma, head and neck, liver or kidney cancer. The CDR3 runs from the conserved cysteine through the conserved F or W. Expanded clones get a size class; other rows say once, few or many, or leave the size out.

j_gene	abundance	v_gene	CDR3aa
TRBJ2-1	NA	TRBV6-5	CASSNGPLGNEQFF
TRBJ1-1	once	TRBV11-2	CASSLVGGVEAFF
TRBJ2-7	NA	TRBV6-1	CASSWGQGPSYEQYF
TRBJ2-5	NA	TRBV7-7	CASSPTTYQETQYF
TRBJ1-4	NA	TRBV6-5	CASSYSTGLSNEKLFF
TRBJ2-2	NA	TRBV29-1	CNLRTVNTGELFF
TRBJ2-7	NA	TRBV21-1	CASSKVQASGTYEQYF
TRBJ2-3	NA	TRBV7-7	CASIRDYTDTQYF
TRBJ2-7	NA	TRBV27	CASSLTGPSSYEQYF
TRBJ2-7	few	TRBV5-1	CASSLGRGVIEQYF
TRBJ2-7	NA	TRBV27	CASSFSAGTYEQYF
TRBJ1-1	NA	TRBV4-3	CASSQDLGAGNTEAFF
TRBJ1-6	NA	TRBV6-6	CASHSNDSPLHF
TRBJ2-7	NA	TRBV28	CASSPGDYEQYF
TRBJ2-3	NA	TRBV5-4	CASSLWDRGPDTQYF
TRBJ2-7	NA	TRBV9	CASSIAGTGPNEQYF
TRBJ2-5	NA	TRBV27	CASSLLAGPLQETQYF
TRBJ1-2	NA	TRBV10-2	CASRGQDSPFSYGYTF
TRBJ1-2	NA	TRBV7-8	CASSFSTSNRGGDGYTF
TRBJ1-1	NA	TRBV1	CTSSQRGGRAEAFF
TRBJ1-1	once	TRBV16	CASSQITTEAFF
TRBJ1-4	NA	TRBV7-8	CASSFGSLLSPGELFF
TRBJ2-2	once	TRBV29-1	CSVGGLDRSNTGELFF
TRBJ1-2	NA	TRBV27	CASSRLSNTPIYGYTF
TRBJ2-3	NA	TRBV7-9	CASSFLAGGGTDTQYF
TRBJ1-1	NA	TRBV4-1	CASSQGTGLNTEAFF
TRBJ1-6	NA	TRBV27	CASSLQGGASNSPLHF
TRBJ1-4	NA	TRBV11-2	CASSPGVVGEKLFF
TRBJ2-3	NA	TRBV7-7	CASSDRGLPDTQYF
NA	NA	TRBV27	CASSLSGVEYYEQYF
TRBJ2-5	once	TRBV11-3	CASRPAGVGETQYF
TRBJ1-2	NA	TRBV28	CASSTRGGGSEGYTF
TRBJ2-7	NA	TRBV25-1	CASTPRGIPYEQYF
TRBJ2-3	once	TRBV10-3	CATSAESTDTQYF
TRBJ1-1	NA	TRBV5-4	CASSFGIRANTEAFF
TRBJ1-1	once	TRBV11-3	CASSPMNTEAFF
TRBJ1-1	NA	TRBV10-3	CAISAGARTEAFF
TRBJ2-5	NA	TRBV6-6	CASHTGGLGETQYF
TRBJ2-7	few	TRBV7-6	CASSPSPGGRDEQYF
TRBJ2-7	NA	TRBV9	CASSVAADSYEQYF
TRBJ2-1	NA	TRBV7-6	CASSLPGPVHEQFF
TRBJ2-7	NA	TRBV7-6	CASSSGTGLTYEQYF
TRBJ2-3	NA	TRBV19	CASSTTGDTQYF
TRBJ2-7	NA	TRBV7-2	CASSYQGSPGEQYF
TRBJ2-2	NA	TRBV15	CATSRTQGAEGGELFF
TRBJ1-1	NA	TRBV9	CASSVVQGDTEAFF